The TCR beta chain described here comes from a study of prognosis after radiotherapy for stage I lung cancer. At the level of the study: Radiotherapy was followed by distant metastases in several patients, which appeared at a median of around seven months; 15 patients showed no significant progression. Study-level findings and limits: It is unknown whether the expanded TCR clones recognize the tumor.

As to this clonotype: The target antigen is unknown. A read error likely explains this, since a far larger clone differs by one base.

V lost 6 bases to trimming and J lost 8 bases; unmatched junction nucleotides: 28. The CDR3 is 22 residues long. Germline V gene data show CDR1 as MNHEY and CDR2 as SVGAGI. Genomic DNA yielded TCR beta CDR3, amplified by two-round multiplex PCR. The first round of PCR was done with primers that matched each TRBV and TRBJ gene. TCRdb used MiXCR to reprocess the multiplex PCR reads, holding one entry per CDR3 protein. The sample holds over 14,000 distinct CDR3 sequences, roughly 25% seen once. The V call is TRBV6-5, the J call TRBJ2-1; 13 positions match TRBD2. The TCR originated in a donor aged 50 or older with non-small cell lung cancer. The sample was PBMCs, taken before or after stereotactic body radiation therapy (not recorded which). The CDR3 loop reads CASRFKGFRLWTSGRRVDEQFF. Written as DNA, the CDR3 is TGTGCCAGCAGATTCAAGGGGTTTAGGCTTTGGACTAGCGGGAGAAGAGTCGATGAGCAGTTCTTC.